Presented here are 28 T cell receptor beta chains from one specimen sequenced in a study of shared clonotypes between healthy human individuals. This table comes from immunoSEQ multiplex PCR, and its TCRdb copy is limited to in-frame clones, with some not included. The sample holds 1,400,000 or so clones, 98% seen once. The specimen sequenced was naive CD4+ T cells sorted from blood. Subset described: CD45RA+ positively selected. The receptors originated from a man in his thirties or forties in good health.

The V call is TRBV20-1, the J call TRBJ2-1; a possible D gene is TRBD2 (5 bases). V lost 6 bases, J lost 8 bases, and 11 bases lay in between. The CDR3 extends over 11 amino acids. CDR1 DFQATT and CDR2 SNEGSKA come from the germline V gene (reference sequence). CDR3 sequence reads: CSARNGDEQFF. The CDR3 DNA reads as TGCAGTGCGCGGAACGGGGATGAGCAGTTCTTC.

The J gene is TRBJ2-7, the V gene TRBV6-5, with 7 bases that match TRBD2. Per germline, CDR1 MNHEY and CDR2 SVGAGI. CDR3 size: 14 residues. V shed 2 bases, J shed 9 bases, and the junction held 10 bases outside the gene matches. In DNA, the CDR3 is TGTGCCAGCAGTTACGCGGGAGTAGATGGGGGGCAGTACTTC. This translates into CASSYAGVDGGQYF.

The chain has TRBV9 and TRBJ2-5; 7 nucleotides align to TRBD2. Per germline, CDR1 SGDLS and CDR2 YYNGEE. The CDR3 is 15 residues long. Germline trimming cut 0 bases from V and 2 bases from J; bases unmatched to any gene: 4. Here the CDR3 reads CASSVDSGRQETQYF. For the CDR3, the DNA is TGTGCCAGCAGCGTAGACTCCGGGAGGCAAGAGACCCAGTACTTC.

The chain joins TRBV19 to TRBJ2-7, with D perhaps given as TRBD1 or TRBD2 (6 bases each). Germline-derived CDR1 and CDR2 are LNHDA and SQIVND (reference sequence). V lost 11 bases, J lost 3 bases, and 14 bases lay in between. The CDR3 is 12 residues long. The CDR3 DNA reads as TGTGCCTCGAGGGGGGCCCACTACGAGCAGTACTTC. It codes for CASRGAHYEQYF.

For this clone: The identical CDR3 is also encoded by other nucleotide sequences in the sample. CDR3 residues: CASSLRGNEQFF. For the CDR3, the DNA is TGTGCCAGCAGCTTGAGGGGCAATGAGCAGTTCTTC. The gene calls are TRBV7-2 and TRBJ2-1, with D possibly being TRBD1 or TRBD2 (5 bases each). The CDR3 length is 12 residues. The V gene's germline CDR1 is SGHTA and CDR2 FQGNSA. Trimming took 3 bases from V and 6 from J, leaving 6 bases between them.

The chain employs TRBV6-1 and TRBJ2-5; D uncertain. With 3 bases removed from V and 5 bases from J, the gap between germline ends came to 16 bases. The CDR3 has 15 residues. The germline CDR1 and CDR2 sequences are MNHNS and SASEGT. The CDR3 protein is CASSETLVGGETQYF. CDR3 bases: TGTGCCAGCAGTGAGACGCTAGTGGGTGGGGAGACCCAGTACTTC.

The chain uses TRBV7-2 and TRBJ2-7; the D gene is possibly TRBD2 (7 bases). The CDR3 is made up of 14 amino acids. The V end was cut by 5 bases, the J end by 6 bases, with 17 bases between. Germline V CDR1 and CDR2: SGHTA, FQGNSA. CDR3 loop: CASSPQGGESEQYF. The DNA of the CDR3 is TGTGCCAGCAGCCCCCAAGGGGGGGAAAGCGAGCAGTACTTC.

This rearrangement joins TRBV19 to TRBJ1-5; TRBD1 might be the D (5 bases). Trimming removed 2 bases at V and 2 bases at J, with 16 bases between. The CDR3 runs to 17 residues. Germline CDR1 reads LNHDA; CDR2 reads SQIVND (reference sequence). As DNA, the CDR3 is TGTGCCAGTAGTATACAGCAGGGAAAAAGGGGCAATCAGCCCCAGCATTTT. Translated, it gives CASSIQQGKRGNQPQHF.

J is TRBJ1-2 and V is TRBV5-1; tentatively, D is TRBD1 (6 bases). Germline loops: CDR1 SGHRS, CDR2 YFSETQ. The CDR3 has 13 residues. Trimming shortened V by 8 bases and J by 8 bases, and 19 bases separated the two germline ends. In nucleotides, the CDR3 is TGCGCCAGTGAACACCCCGGGGGCGGGGGCTACACCTTC. Encoded protein: CASEHPGGGGYTF.

The chain carries TRBV10-2 and TRBJ1-4, with D unclear. The CDR3 extends over 12 amino acids. The V end was cut by 1 base, the J end by 9 bases, with 6 bases between. Germline lookup yields CDR1 WSHSY and CDR2 SAAADI. The CDR3 is CASSEFLKKLFF. The CDR3 region has the DNA TGCGCCAGCAGTGAGTTTCTCAAAAAACTGTTTTTT.

The rearrangement links TRBV28 to TRBJ2-7; 11 nucleotides line up with TRBD2. The CDR3 consists of 17 residues. V gave up 8 bases and J gave up 5 bases; unmatched junction bases: 17. In germline, CDR1 is MDHEN, CDR2 SYDVKM. CDR3: CASPPRLAGTLGDEQYF. CDR3 nucleotide sequence: TGTGCCAGCCCCCCGCGACTAGCGGGAACTCTCGGGGACGAGCAGTACTTC.

Concerning this clone itself: This CDR3 is also generated by other DNA sequences in the sample. The chain recombines TRBV5-4 with TRBJ1-2; 7 nucleotides line up with TRBD1. CDR1 SGHNT and CDR2 YYREEE come from the germline V gene (reference sequence). The ends lost 5 bases at V and 4 bases at J; junction bases unmatched: 5. The CDR3 length is 13 residues. CDR3 sequence: CASSRDSLYGYTF. CDR3 DNA sequence: TGTGCCAGCAGTCGGGACAGCCTCTATGGCTACACCTTC.

The CDR3 sequence: CASSLTGIPIEQYF. CDR3 nucleotide sequence: TGCGCCAGCAGCCTCACCGGGATTCCGATCGAGCAGTACTTC. The chain is built from TRBV5-1 and TRBJ2-7, with a weak D call TRBD2 (5 bases). Germline loops: CDR1 SGHRS, CDR2 YFSETQ. Trimming cost V 4 bases and J 6 bases, with 17 bases left between them. This CDR3 comprises 14 residues.

The V call is TRBV5-4, the J call TRBJ2-3; TRBD1 is a possible D gene (7 bases). V lost 0 bases and J lost 3, with 14 bases in between. The CDR3 extends over 16 amino acids. Germline loops: CDR1 SGHNT, CDR2 YYREEE (reference sequence). Here the CDR3 DNA reads TGTGCCAGCAGCTTGGGTGGAGGGGGCGCGACAGATACGCAGTATTTT. This sequence encodes CASSLGGGGATDTQYF.

CDR3 sequence: CASSPWGGQDYGYTF. DNA for the CDR3: TGTGCCAGCAGCCCTTGGGGGGGGCAGGACTATGGCTACACCTTC. The chain combines TRBV14 with TRBJ1-2; a weak D match, TRBD1 (6 bases). Germline V lookup: CDR1 SGHDN, CDR2 FVKESK. The CDR3 is 15 residues long. Deletions cut 4 bases from V and 3 bases from J, with 15 bases between.

V is TRBV7-2 and J is TRBJ2-7; 10 bases fit TRBD1. There are 16 residues in the CDR3. Germline CDR1 is SGHTA and CDR2 is FQGNSA. The trim removed 5 bases at V and 5 bases at J, leaving 12 bases unmatched. CDR3 coding DNA: TGTGCCAGCAGCAGCCACCCGGGACAGGGGAGCCACGAGCAGTACTTC. Translation gives CASSSHPGQGSHEQYF. Full variable domain (missing parts from reference TRBV7-2 and TRBJ2-7): GAGVSQSPSNKVTEKGKDVELRCDPISGHTALYWYRQSLGQGLEFLIYFQGNSAPDKSGLPSDRFSAERTGGSVSTLTIQRTQQEDSAVYLCASSSHPGQGSHEQYFGPGTRLTVT.

The V call is TRBV10-2, the J call TRBJ2-7; maybe TRBD2 (6 bases). The length of the CDR3 is 17 residues. V dropped 2 bases and J dropped 3 bases, with 20 bases sitting between them. Germline values: CDR1 WSHSY, CDR2 SAAADI. The CDR3 loop reads CASSEILTGAYFYEQYF. CDR3 in DNA: TGCGCCAGCAGTGAGATCTTAACGGGAGCCTATTTCTACGAGCAGTACTTC.

The rearrangement links TRBV7-9 to TRBJ2-7; tentative D call: TRBD1 (5 bases). From germline, CDR1 is SEHNR and CDR2 FQNEAQ (reference sequence). Trimming took 4 bases from V and 0 from J, leaving 7 bases between them. The CDR3 covers 13 residues. The CDR3 DNA reads TGTGCCAGCAGCTCGACAGTCTCCTACGAGCAGTACTTC. Translated: CASSSTVSYEQYF.

V gene TRBV5-1 combines with J gene TRBJ2-5; D unclear. Germline assignment: CDR1 SGHRS and CDR2 YFSETQ. The CDR3 spans 13 residues. V was pared by 10 bases and J by 5 bases, with 18 bases between. This CDR3 is CAARVSPAETQYF. The DNA of the CDR3 is TGCGCCGCTCGCGTCAGCCCCGCCGAGACCCAGTACTTC.

A note on this clone: The sample carries other DNA sequences with the same CDR3. The rearrangement joins TRBV5-1 to TRBJ2-3, with 7 bases matching TRBD2. The CDR3 covers 12 residues. Unmatched junction bases numbered 0, after V lost 0 bases and J lost 8 bases. The V gene's germline CDR1 is SGHRS and CDR2 YFSETQ. Here the CDR3 DNA reads TGCGCCAGCAGCTTGGGGGAGGGTACGCAGTATTTT. It yields the protein CASSLGEGTQYF.

The rearrangement links TRBV7-9 to TRBJ1-2, with TRBD1 matching 7 bases. The length of the CDR3 is 17 residues. CDR1 is SEHNR, CDR2 FQNEAQ, per germline (reference sequence). V lost 0 bases to trimming and J lost 4 bases; unmatched junction nucleotides: 11. In nucleotides, the CDR3 is TGTGCCAGCAGCTTAGCGGCCGCCTCGGGACAGTTCTATGGCTACACCTTC. Amino acid sequence: CASSLAAASGQFYGYTF.

The chain recombines TRBV18 with TRBJ2-1; 10 bases are a match to TRBD2. The CDR3 contains 18 residues. The germline V gene encodes CDR1 KGHSH and CDR2 LQKENI. The trim removed 3 bases at V and 2 bases at J, leaving 10 bases unmatched. The CDR3 here is CASSPQPGLAATYNEQFF. In nucleotides, the CDR3 is TGTGCCAGCTCACCCCAACCCGGACTAGCGGCTACCTACAATGAGCAGTTCTTC. The complete variable domain, with remaining parts taken from reference TRBV18 and TRBJ2-1, reads NAGVMQNPRHLVRRRGQEARLRCSPMKGHSHVYWYRQLPEEGLKFMVYLQKENIIDESGMPKERFSAEFPKEGPSILRIQQVVRGDSAAYFCASSPQPGLAATYNEQFFGPGTRLTVL.

The chain joins TRBV11-1 to TRBJ2-5; tentative D call: TRBD1 (6 bases). The CDR3 sequence is 14 residues long. Germline CDR1 reads SGHAT; CDR2 reads FQDESV (reference sequence). V dropped 2 bases and J dropped 4 bases, with 11 bases sitting between them. DNA of the CDR3: TGTGCCAGCAGCTTAAGCAGGGGCGGAGAGACCCAGTACTTC. Protein sequence: CASSLSRGGETQYF.

The chain links TRBV15 to TRBJ2-1; 7 bases agree with TRBD2. CDR3 length: 17 amino acids. CDR1 is LNHNV, CDR2 YYDKDF, per germline (reference sequence). The ends lost 0 bases at V and 3 bases at J; junction bases unmatched: 8. For the CDR3, the DNA is TGTGCCACCAGCAGAGAATCGAGCGGGATGTTCTACAATGAGCAGTTCTTC. This codes for CATSRESSGMFYNEQFF. Full variable domain (rest looked up from reference TRBV15 and TRBJ2-1): DAMVIQNPRYQVTQFGKPVTLSCSQTLNHNVMYWYQQKSSQAPKLLFHYYDKDFNNEADTPDNFQSRRPNTSFCFLDIRSPGLGDTAMYLCATSRESSGMFYNEQFFGPGTRLTVL.

The chain recombines TRBV6-1 with TRBJ2-7, with 9 bases identical to TRBD1. Germline V lookup: CDR1 MNHNS, CDR2 SASEGT. The V gene end was trimmed by 0 bases and the J gene end by 4 bases; junction bases not matched to a gene: 4. CDR3 length: 15 residues. CDR3 protein: CASSEAGTGKYEQYF. The CDR3 bases are TGTGCCAGCAGTGAAGCTGGGACAGGGAAATACGAGCAGTACTTC.

The genes are TRBV7-9 and TRBJ1-2; perhaps TRBD1 as D (5 bases). The V and J ends lost 5 bases and 7 bases respectively, with 17 bases between them. From germline, CDR1 is SEHNR and CDR2 FQNEAQ (reference sequence). CDR3 length: 14 residues. CDR3 protein: CASSPAGGVGGYTF. Here the CDR3 DNA reads TGTGCCAGCAGCCCCGCCGGGGGAGTCGGTGGCTACACCTTC.

This CDR3 is CASRFETGIYNEQFF. In DNA form, the CDR3 reads TGCGCCAGCAGGTTCGAGACAGGGATTTACAATGAGCAGTTCTTC. The rearrangement joins TRBV5-1 to TRBJ2-1; TRBD1 agrees at 7 bases. CDR3 length: 15 residues. V gave up 5 bases and J gave up 4 bases; unmatched junction bases: 9. Looked up from germline, CDR1 is SGHRS and CDR2 is YFSETQ.

This chain links TRBV4-3 with TRBJ2-5, with D possibly being TRBD2 (6 bases). Trimming took 1 base from V and 1 from J, leaving 22 bases between them. The germline CDR1 and CDR2 sequences are LGHNA and YSLEER. The CDR3 is made up of 19 amino acids. CDR3: CASSQGIGGPDLTQETQYF. The CDR3 DNA is TGCGCCAGCAGCCAAGGGATCGGAGGGCCCGATCTGACCCAAGAGACCCAGTACTTC.